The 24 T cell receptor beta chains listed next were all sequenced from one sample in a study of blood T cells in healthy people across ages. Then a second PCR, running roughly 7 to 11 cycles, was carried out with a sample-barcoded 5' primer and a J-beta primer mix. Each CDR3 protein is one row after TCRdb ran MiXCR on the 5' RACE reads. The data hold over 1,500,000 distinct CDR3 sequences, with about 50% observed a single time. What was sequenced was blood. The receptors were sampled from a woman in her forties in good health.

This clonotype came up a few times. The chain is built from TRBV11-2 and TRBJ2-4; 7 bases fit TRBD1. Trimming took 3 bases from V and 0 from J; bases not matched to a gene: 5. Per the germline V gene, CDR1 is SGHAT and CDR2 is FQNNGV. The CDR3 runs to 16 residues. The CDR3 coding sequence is TGTGCCAGCAGCTTCGACAGGGCCTTAGCCAAAAACATTCAGTACTTC. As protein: CASSFDRALAKNIQYF. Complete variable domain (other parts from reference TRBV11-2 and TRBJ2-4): EAGVAQSPRYKIIEKRQSVAFWCNPISGHATLYWYQQILGQGPKLLIQFQNNGVVDDSQLPKDRFSAERLKGVDSTLKIQPAKLEDSAVYLCASSFDRALAKNIQYFGAGTRLSVL.

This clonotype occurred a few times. The CDR3 nucleotides read TGTGCCAGCAGCAAAGCGAAGGGGGCGACCAACTATGGCTACACCTTC. Translating it yields CASSKAKGATNYGYTF. This chain joins TRBV21-1 and TRBJ1-2; TRBD1, as called in the table, went unchecked against the DNA. TRBV21-1 is deemed a pseudogene. The CDR3 spans 16 residues.

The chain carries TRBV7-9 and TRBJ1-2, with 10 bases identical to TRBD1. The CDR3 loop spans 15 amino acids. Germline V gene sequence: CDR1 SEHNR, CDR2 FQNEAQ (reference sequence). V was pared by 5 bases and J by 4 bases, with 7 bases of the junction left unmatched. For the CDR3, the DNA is TGTGCCAGCAGCGACCGGGACAGGGGAGTCTATGGCTACACCTTC. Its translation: CASSDRDRGVYGYTF.

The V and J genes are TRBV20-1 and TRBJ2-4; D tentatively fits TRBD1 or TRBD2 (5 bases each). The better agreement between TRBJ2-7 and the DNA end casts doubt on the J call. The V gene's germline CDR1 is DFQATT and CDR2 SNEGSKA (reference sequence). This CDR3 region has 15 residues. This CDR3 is CSARSPGRQVYEQYF. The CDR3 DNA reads TGCAGTGCTAGATCGCCGGGACGGCAGGTCTACGAGCAGTACTTC.

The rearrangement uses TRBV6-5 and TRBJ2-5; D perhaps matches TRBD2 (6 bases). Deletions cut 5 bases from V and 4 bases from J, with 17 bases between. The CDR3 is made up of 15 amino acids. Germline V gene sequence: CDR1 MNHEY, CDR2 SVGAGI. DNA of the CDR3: TGTGCCAGCAGTACGGGGGATCTTAGCAGAGAGACCCAGTACTTC. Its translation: CASSTGDLSRETQYF.

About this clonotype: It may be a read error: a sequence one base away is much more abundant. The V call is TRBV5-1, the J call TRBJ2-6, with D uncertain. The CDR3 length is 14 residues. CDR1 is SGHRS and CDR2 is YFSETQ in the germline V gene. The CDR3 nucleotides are TGCGCCAGCGGTACAGCGTCCCAGGCCAGCGTCCTGACTTTC. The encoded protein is CASGTASQASVLTF.

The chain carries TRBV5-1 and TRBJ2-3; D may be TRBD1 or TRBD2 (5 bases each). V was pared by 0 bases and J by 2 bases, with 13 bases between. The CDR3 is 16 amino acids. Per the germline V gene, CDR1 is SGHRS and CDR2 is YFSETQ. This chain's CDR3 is CASSLDEGRATDTQYF. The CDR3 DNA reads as TGCGCCAGCAGCTTGGATGAGGGCAGGGCCACAGATACGCAGTATTTT.

CDR3 loop: CASSYYRPYEQFF. The CDR3 DNA is TGTGCCAGCAGTTATTACAGGCCCTATGAGCAGTTCTTC. The chain is built from TRBV6-2 or TRBV6-3 and TRBJ2-1, with a possible D match to TRBD1 (5 bases). Germline V CDR1 and CDR2: MNHEY, SVGEGT. V was shortened by 3 bases and J by 8 bases, with 11 bases between the two germline ends. The CDR3 is 13 amino acids.

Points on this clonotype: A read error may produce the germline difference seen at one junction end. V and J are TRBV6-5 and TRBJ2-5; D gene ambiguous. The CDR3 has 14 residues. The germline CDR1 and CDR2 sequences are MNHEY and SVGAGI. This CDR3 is CASSDSEGKETQYF. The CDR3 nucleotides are TGTGCCAGCAGTGACTCCGAAGGGAAAGAGACCCAGTACTTC.

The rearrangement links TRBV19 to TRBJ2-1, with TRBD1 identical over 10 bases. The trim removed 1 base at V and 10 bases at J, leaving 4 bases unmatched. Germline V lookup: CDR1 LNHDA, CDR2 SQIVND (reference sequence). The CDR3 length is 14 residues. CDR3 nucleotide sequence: TGTGCCAGTAGTATAGCGGACAGGGGGTGGGAGCAGTTCTTC. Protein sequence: CASSIADRGWEQFF. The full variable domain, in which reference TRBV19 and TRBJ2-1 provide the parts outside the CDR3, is DGGITQSPKYLFRKEGQNVTLSCEQNLNHDAMYWYRQDPGQGLRLIYYSQIVNDFQKGDIAEGYSVSREKKESFPLTVTSAQKNPTAFYLCASSIADRGWEQFFGPGTRLTVL.

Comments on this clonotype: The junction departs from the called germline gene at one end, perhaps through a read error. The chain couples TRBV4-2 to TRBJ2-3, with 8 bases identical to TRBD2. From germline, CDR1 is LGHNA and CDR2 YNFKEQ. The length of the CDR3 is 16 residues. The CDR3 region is CANSPGSGGGSDTQYF. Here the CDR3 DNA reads TGTGCCAACAGCCCCGGGAGCGGGGGAGGGTCCGATACGCAGTATTTT.

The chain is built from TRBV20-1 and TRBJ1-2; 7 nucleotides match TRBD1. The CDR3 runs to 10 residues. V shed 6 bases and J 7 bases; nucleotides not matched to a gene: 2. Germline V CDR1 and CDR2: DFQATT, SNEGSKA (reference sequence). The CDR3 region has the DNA TGCAGTGCCGGGACAGCTGGCTACACCTTC. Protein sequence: CSAGTAGYTF.

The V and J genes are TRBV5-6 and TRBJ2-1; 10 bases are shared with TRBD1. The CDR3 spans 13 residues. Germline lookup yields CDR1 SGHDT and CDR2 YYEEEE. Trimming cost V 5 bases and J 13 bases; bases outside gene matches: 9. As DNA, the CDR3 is TGTGCCAGCAGTGACGGACAGGGGGGGCCCCAGTTCTTC. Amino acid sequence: CASSDGQGGPQFF.

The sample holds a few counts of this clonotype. For the CDR3, the DNA is TGTGCCAGCAGTTTCTTTGGTTTGGCTGAGCAGTTCTTC. This sequence encodes CASSFFGLAEQFF. The genes are TRBV12-3 or TRBV12-4 and TRBJ2-1; D gene unclear. This CDR3 contains 13 residues. V lost 3 bases and J lost 9, with 12 bases in between.

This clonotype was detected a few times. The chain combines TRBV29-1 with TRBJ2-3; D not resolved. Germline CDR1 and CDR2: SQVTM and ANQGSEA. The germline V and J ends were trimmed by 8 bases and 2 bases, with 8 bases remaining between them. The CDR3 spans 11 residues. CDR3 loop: CSTYNTDTQYF. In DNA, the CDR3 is TGCAGCACCTACAACACAGATACGCAGTATTTT.

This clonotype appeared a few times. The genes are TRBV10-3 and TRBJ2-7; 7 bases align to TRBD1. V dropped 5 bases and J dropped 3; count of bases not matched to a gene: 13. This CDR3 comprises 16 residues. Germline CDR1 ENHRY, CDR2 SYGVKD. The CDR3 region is CAISPLPGTERYEQYF. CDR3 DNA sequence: TGTGCCATCAGTCCTCTGCCCGGGACAGAGCGCTACGAGCAGTACTTC.

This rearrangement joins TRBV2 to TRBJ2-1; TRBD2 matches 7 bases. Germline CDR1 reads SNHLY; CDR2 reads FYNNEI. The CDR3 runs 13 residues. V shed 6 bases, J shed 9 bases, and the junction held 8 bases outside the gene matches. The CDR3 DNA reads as TGTGCCAGCAGGGGGGAAGGACTAGGTGAGCAGTTCTTC. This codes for CASRGEGLGEQFF.

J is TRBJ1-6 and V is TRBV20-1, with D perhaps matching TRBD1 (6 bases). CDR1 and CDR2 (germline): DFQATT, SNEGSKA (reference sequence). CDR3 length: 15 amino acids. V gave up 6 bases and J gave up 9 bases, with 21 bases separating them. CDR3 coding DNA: TGCAGTGCGGTAAAAACAGGGAATCTGTTTTCACCCCTCCACTTT. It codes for CSAVKTGNLFSPLHF.

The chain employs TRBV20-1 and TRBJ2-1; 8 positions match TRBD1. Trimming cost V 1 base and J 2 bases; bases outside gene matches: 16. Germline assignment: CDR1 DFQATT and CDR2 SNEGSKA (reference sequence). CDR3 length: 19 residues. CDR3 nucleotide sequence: TGCAGTGCTAGAGCAAGCGACAGGGGTGGGCTAGTAGCCTACAATGAGCAGTTCTTC. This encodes CSARASDRGGLVAYNEQFF.

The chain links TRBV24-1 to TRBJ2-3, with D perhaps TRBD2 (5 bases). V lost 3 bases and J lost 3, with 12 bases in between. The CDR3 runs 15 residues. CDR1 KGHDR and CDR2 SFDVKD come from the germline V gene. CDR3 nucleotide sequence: TGTGCCACCAGTGATAAGGGAGCCCATACAGATACGCAGTATTTT. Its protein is CATSDKGAHTDTQYF.

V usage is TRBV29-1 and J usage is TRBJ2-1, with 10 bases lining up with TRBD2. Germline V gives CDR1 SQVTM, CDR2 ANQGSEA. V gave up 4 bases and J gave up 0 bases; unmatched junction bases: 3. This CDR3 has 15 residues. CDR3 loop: CSVVASGGSYNEQFF. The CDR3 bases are TGCAGCGTTGTTGCTAGCGGGGGCTCCTACAATGAGCAGTTCTTC.

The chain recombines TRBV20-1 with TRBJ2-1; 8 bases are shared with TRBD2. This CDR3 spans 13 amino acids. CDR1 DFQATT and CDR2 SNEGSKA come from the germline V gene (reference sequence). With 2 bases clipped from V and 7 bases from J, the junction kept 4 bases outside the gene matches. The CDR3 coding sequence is TGCAGTGCTAGATTGGTAGCGGGGAATGAGCAGTTCTTC. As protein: CSARLVAGNEQFF.

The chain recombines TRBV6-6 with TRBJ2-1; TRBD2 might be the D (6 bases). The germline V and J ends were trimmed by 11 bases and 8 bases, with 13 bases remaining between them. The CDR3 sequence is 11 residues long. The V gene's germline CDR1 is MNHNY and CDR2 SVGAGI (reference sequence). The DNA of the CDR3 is TGTGCCGGCAATTGGGGGGATGAGCAGTTCTTC. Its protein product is CAGNWGDEQFF.

In DNA form, the CDR3 reads TGTGCCAGCAGCTTAGTGGGGTCGGGGGTTGCGAGGGACATTCAGTACTTC. It codes for CASSLVGSGVARDIQYF. V is TRBV7-2 and J is TRBJ2-4, with D tentatively TRBD2 (6 bases). Germline lookup yields CDR1 SGHTA and CDR2 FQGNSA. The germline V and J ends were trimmed by 1 base and 8 bases, with 21 bases remaining between them. The CDR3 loop spans 17 amino acids.